This TCR beta chain was recorded in a study of T cells in Graves' hyperthyroidism and ophthalmopathy. Not enrolled were patients with uncontrolled infection, other autoimmune disease, pregnancy or lactation. The diagnoses drew upon clinical symptoms, serum thyroxine and TRAb, thyroid ultrasound and orbital computed tomography. V trimming: 0 bases; J trimming: 8 bases; junction bases outside the gene matches: 3. Germline assignment: CDR1 SGHRS and CDR2 YFSETQ. CDR3 length: 16 amino acids. Regions amplified from RNA transcripts were the TCR beta CDR3 regions. With the HTBI primer set, the TCR CDR3 went through a first round of RT-PCR. TCRdb independently ran MiXCR on the multiplex PCR reads; one entry per CDR3 protein. This table has approximately 360,000 distinct CDR3 sequences, roughly 25% appearing once. On this clonotype: Its target is not known.

General study points: The model predicted ophthalmopathy a median around 6.5 months before onset. Most expanded thyroid clonotypes above 0.001 recurred in blood.

The chain has TRBV5-1 and TRBJ2-1, with 15 nucleotides matching TRBD2. The sample comprised blood. The TCR sequence derives from a man aged 45-65 years with Graves' hyperthyroidism. CDR3 coding DNA: TGCGCCAGCAGCTTGGGGACTAGCGGGAGGGCTGATGAGCAGTTCTTC. Translated, it gives CASSLGTSGRADEQFF.